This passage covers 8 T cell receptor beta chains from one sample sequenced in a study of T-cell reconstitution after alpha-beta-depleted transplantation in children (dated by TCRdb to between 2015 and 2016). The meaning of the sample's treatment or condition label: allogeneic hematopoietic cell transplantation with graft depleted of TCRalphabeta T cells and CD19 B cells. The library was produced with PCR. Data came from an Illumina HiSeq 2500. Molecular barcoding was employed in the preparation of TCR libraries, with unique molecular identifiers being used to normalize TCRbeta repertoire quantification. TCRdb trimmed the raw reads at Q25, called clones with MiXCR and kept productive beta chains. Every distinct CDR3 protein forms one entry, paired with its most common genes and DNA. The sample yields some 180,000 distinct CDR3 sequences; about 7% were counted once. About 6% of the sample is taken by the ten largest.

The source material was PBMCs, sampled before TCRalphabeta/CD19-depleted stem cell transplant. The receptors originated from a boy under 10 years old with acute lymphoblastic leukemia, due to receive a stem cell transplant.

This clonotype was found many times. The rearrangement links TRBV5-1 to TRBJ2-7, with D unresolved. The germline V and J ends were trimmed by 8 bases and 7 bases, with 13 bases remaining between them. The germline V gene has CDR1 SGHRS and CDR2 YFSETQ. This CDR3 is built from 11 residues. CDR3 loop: CASRLLREQYF. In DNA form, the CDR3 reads TGCGCCAGTCGCCTATTAAGGGAGCAGTACTTC.

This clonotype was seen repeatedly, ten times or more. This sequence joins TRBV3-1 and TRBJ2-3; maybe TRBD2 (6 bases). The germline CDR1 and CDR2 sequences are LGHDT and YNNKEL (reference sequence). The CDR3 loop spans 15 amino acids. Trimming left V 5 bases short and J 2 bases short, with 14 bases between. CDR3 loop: CASSTAGSYTDTQYF. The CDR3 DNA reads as TGTGCCAGCAGCACAGCGGGTTCCTACACAGATACGCAGTATTTT.

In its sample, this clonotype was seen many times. As DNA, the CDR3 is TGTGCCAGCAGCTTCGGGACTAGCGGGACAGATACGCAGTATTTT. Translated, it gives CASSFGTSGTDTQYF. This rearrangement joins TRBV5-4 to TRBJ2-3, with 12 bases lining up with TRBD2. Germline CDR1 and CDR2: SGHNT and YYREEE (reference sequence). The CDR3 loop spans 15 amino acids. With V trimmed by 2 bases and J by 3 bases, 1 base remained unmatched.

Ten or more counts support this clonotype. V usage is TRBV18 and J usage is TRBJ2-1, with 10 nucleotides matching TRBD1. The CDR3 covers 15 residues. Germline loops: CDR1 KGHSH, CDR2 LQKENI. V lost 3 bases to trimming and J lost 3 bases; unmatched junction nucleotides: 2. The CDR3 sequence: CASSPGTGDYNEQFF. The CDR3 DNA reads TGTGCCAGCTCACCCGGGACAGGGGACTACAATGAGCAGTTCTTC.

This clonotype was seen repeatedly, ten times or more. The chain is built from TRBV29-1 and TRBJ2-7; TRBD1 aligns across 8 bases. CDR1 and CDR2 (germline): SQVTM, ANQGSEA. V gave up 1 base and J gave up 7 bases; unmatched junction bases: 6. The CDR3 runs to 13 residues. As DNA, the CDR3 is TGCAGCGTTGAAGCTACAGGGGGATATGAGCAGTACTTC. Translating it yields CSVEATGGYEQYF.

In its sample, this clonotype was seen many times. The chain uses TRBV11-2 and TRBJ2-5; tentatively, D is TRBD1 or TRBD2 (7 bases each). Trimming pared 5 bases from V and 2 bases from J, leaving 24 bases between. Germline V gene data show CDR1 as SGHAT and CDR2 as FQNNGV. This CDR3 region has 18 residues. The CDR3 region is CASSPIGGGGREQETQYF. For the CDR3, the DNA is TGTGCCAGCAGCCCCATAGGGGGCGGCGGGAGAGAACAAGAGACCCAGTACTTC.

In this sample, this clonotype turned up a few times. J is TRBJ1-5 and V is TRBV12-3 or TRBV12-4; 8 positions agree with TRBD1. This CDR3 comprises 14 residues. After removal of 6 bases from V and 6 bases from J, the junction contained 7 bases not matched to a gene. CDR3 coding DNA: TGTGCCAGCAGAGCAGGGGGCCGAGGTCAGCCCCAGCATTTT. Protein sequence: CASRAGGRGQPQHF.

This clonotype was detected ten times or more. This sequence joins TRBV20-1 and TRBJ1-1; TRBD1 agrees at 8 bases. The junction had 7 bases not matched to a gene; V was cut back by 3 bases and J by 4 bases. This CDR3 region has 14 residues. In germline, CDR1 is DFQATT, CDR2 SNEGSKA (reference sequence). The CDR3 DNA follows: TGCAGTGCTAGGCTCAGGGGGCCGAGCACTGAAGCTTTCTTT. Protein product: CSARLRGPSTEAFF.